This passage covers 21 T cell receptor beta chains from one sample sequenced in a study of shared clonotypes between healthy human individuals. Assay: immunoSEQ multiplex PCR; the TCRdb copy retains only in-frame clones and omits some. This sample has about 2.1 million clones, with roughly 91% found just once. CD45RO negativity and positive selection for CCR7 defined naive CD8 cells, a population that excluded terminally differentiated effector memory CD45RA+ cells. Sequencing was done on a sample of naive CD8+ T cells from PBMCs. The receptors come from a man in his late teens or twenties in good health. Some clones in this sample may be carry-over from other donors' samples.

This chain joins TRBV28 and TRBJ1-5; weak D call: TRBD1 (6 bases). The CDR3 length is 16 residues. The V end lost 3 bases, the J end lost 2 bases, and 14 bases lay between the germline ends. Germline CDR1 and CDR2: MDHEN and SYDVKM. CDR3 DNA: TGTGCCAGCAGTTTCTGGGGGACATCTCGCAATCAGCCCCAGCATTTT. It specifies CASSFWGTSRNQPQHF.

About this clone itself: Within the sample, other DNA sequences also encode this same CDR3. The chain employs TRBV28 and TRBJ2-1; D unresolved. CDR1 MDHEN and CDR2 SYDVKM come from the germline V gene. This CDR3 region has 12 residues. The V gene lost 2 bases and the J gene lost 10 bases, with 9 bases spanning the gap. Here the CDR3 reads CASSLGRYEQFF. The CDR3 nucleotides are TGTGCCAGCAGTTTAGGGCGGTACGAGCAGTTCTTC.

CDR3 region: CASSQPDGFSGNTIYF. As DNA, the CDR3 is TGCGCCAGCAGCCAACCGGACGGCTTCTCTGGAAACACCATATATTTT. This rearrangement joins TRBV4-1 to TRBJ1-3; D gene uncertain. The CDR3 loop spans 16 amino acids. Trimming shortened V by 2 bases and J by 0 bases, and 11 bases separated the two germline ends. The V gene's germline CDR1 is MGHRA and CDR2 YSYEKL.

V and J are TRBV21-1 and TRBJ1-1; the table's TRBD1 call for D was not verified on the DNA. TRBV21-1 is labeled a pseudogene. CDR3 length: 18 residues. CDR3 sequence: CASSKSRDRGAEGTEAFF. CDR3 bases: TGTGCCAGCAGCAAAAGCCGCGACAGGGGGGCAGAGGGGACTGAAGCTTTCTTT.

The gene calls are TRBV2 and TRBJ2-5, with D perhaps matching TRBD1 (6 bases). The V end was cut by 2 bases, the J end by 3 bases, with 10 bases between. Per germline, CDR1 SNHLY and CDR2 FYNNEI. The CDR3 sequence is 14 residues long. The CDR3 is CASSEHRAEETQYF. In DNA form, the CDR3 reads TGTGCCAGCAGTGAACACAGGGCTGAAGAGACCCAGTACTTC.

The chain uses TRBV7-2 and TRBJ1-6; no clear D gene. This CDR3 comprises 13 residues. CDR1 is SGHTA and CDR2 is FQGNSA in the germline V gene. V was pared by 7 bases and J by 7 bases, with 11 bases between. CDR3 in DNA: TGTGCCAGCACCTCGCAGGAGAATTCACCCCTCCACTTT. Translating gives CASTSQENSPLHF.

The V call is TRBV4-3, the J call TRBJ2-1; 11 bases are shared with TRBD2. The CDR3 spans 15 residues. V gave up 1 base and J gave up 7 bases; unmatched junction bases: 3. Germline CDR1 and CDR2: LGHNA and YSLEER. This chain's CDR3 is CASSQGWTSGNEQFF. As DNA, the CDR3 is TGCGCCAGCAGCCAAGGGTGGACTAGCGGGAATGAGCAGTTCTTC.

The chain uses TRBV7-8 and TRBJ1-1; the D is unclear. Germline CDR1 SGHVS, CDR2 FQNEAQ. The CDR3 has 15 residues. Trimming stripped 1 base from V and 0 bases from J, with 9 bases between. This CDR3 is CASSLDPAMNTEAFF. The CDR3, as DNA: TGTGCCAGCAGCTTAGATCCAGCTATGAACACTGAAGCTTTCTTT. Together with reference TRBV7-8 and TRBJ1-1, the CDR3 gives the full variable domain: GAGVSQSPRYKVAKRGQDVALRCDPISGHVSLFWYQQALGQGPEFLTYFQNEAQLDKSGLPSDRFFAERPEGSVSTLKIQRTQQEDSAVYLCASSLDPAMNTEAFFGQGTRLTVV.

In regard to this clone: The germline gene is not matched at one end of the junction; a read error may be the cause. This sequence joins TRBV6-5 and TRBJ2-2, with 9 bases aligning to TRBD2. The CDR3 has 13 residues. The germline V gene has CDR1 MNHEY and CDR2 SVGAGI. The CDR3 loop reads CASSGRKAGELFF. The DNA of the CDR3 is TGTGCAAGCAGCGGGAGGAAGGCCGGGGAGCTGTTTTTT.

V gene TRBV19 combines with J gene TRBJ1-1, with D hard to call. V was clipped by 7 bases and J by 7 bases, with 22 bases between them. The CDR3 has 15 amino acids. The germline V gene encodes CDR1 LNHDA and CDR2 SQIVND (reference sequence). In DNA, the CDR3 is TGTGCCAGTACCCCCCGCGCTCGGCTGGATTATGAAGCTTTCTTT. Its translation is CASTPRARLDYEAFF.

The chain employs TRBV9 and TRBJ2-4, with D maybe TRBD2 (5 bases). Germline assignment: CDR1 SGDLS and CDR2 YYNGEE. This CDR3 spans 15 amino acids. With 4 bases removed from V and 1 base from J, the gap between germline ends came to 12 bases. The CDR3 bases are TGTGCCAGCAGCCCCTCGGAGGCGGCCAAAAACATTCAGTACTTC. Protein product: CASSPSEAAKNIQYF. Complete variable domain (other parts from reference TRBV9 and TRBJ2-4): DSGVTQTPKHLITATGQRVTLRCSPRSGDLSVYWYQQSLDQGLQFLIQYYNGEERAKGNILERFSAQQFPDLHSELNLSSLELGDSALYFCASSPSEAAKNIQYFGAGTRLSVL.

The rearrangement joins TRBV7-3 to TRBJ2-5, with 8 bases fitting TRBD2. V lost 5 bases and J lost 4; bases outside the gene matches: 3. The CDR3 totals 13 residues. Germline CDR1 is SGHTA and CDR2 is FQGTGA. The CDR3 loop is CASSPGGAETQYF. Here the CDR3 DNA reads TGTGCCAGCAGCCCGGGGGGGGCAGAGACCCAGTACTTC.

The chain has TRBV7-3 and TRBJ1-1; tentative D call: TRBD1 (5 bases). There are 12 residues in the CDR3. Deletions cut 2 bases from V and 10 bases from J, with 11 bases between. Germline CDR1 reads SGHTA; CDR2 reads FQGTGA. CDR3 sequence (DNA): TGTGCCAGCAGCTTAGCGGCGGGGACAGCTTTCTTT. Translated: CASSLAAGTAFF.

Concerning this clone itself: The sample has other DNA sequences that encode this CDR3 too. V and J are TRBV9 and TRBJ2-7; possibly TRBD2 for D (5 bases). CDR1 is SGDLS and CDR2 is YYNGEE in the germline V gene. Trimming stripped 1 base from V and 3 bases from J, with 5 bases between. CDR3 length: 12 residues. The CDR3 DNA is TGTGCCAGCAGCGTACGGGGCTACGAGCAGTACTTC. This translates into CASSVRGYEQYF.

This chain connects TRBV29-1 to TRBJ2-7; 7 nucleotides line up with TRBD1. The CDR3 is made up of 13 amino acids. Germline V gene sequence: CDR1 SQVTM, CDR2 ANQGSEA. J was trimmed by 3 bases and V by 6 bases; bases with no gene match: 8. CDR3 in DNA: TGCAGCGTGGAAAACCGGGACAGCTACGAGCAGTACTTC. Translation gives CSVENRDSYEQYF.

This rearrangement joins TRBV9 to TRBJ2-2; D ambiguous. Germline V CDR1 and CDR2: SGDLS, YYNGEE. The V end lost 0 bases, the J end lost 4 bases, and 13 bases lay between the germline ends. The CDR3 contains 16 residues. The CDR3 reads CASSVGGGDATGELFF. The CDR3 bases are TGTGCCAGCAGCGTAGGAGGTGGGGATGCCACCGGGGAGCTGTTTTTT.

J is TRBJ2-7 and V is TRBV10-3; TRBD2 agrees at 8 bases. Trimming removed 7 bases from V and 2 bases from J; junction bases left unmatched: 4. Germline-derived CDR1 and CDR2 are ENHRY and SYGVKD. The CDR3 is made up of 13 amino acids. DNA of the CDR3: TGTGCCATCAAGGGGCGGGAGGCCTACGAGCAGTACTTC. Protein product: CAIKGREAYEQYF.

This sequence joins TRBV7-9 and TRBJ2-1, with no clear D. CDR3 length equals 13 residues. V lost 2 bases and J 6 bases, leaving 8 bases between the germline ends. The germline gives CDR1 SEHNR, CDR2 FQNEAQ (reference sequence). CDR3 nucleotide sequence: TGTGCCAGCAGCTTAACCCCCGGCAATGAGCAGTTCTTC. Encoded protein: CASSLTPGNEQFF. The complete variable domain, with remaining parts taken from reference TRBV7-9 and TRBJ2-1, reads DTGVSQNPRHKITKRGQNVTFRCDPISEHNRLYWYRQTLGQGPEFLTYFQNEAQLEKSRLLSDRFSAERPKGSFSTLEIQRTEQGDSAMYLCASSLTPGNEQFFGPGTRLTVL.

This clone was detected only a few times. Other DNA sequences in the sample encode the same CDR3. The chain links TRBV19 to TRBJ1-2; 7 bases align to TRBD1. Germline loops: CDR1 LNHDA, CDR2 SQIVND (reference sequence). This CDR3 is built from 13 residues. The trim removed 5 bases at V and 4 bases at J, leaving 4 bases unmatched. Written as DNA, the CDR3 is TGTGCCAGTAGTCTCGGGACAGTCTATGGCTACACCTTC. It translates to CASSLGTVYGYTF.

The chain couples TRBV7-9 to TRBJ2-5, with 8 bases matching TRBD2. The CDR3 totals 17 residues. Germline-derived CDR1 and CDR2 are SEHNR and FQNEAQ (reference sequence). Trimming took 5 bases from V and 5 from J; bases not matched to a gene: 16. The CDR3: CASSPTGTRGLKETQYF. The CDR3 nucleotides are TGTGCCAGCAGCCCCACCGGGACTAGAGGGTTAAAGGAGACCCAGTACTTC.

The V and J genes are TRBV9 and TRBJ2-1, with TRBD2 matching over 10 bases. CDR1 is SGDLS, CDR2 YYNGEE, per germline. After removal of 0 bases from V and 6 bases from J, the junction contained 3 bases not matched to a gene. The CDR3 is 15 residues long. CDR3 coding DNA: TGTGCCAGCAGCGTAGAAGCGGGAGGGGGCAATGAGCAGTTCTTC. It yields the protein CASSVEAGGGNEQFF. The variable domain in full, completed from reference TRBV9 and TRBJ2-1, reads DSGVTQTPKHLITATGQRVTLRCSPRSGDLSVYWYQQSLDQGLQFLIQYYNGEERAKGNILERFSAQQFPDLHSELNLSSLELGDSALYFCASSVEAGGGNEQFFGPGTRLTVL.